This T cell receptor beta chain was identified in a study of cytomegalovirus exposure and HLA in healthy donors. Study-wide findings and caveats: For presence/absence analyses, sequencing depth was assumed to be roughly uniform across donors. A list of 150 or so TCR beta chains associated with cytomegalovirus was given. Most TCR sequences were seen very rarely across donors, but some public TCRs occurred in many.

The primer mix had 60 Vbeta and 13 Jbeta primers. Under the authors' procedure: Later analysis identified 88 million or so unique TCR beta chains, approximately 11 million shared. Repertoires were generated with immunoSEQ multiplex PCR, while TCRdb's copy carries only in-frame clones and drops some. The V and J calls and clone size were taken over from that table, and D and trimming were inferred from the DNA. The repertoire has about 150,000 clones, 75% to 85% of them found once; the top ten carry 4.5% to 7%. The CDR3 is 13 residues long. V was trimmed by 1 base and J by 13 bases, leaving 14 bases between them. Germline V gene data show CDR1 as LNHNV and CDR2 as YYDKDF (reference sequence). Note on this clone: Its antigen remains unknown.

The gene calls are TRBV15 and TRBJ2-1, with D maybe TRBD2 (6 bases). The sample taken for sequencing was PBMCs. The source is a woman aged 40 to 50 in good health and CMV-seropositive. The CDR3 is CATSRGLGPFQFF. As DNA, the CDR3 is TGTGCCACCAGCAGAGGACTAGGCCCCTTCCAGTTCTTC. Together with reference TRBV15 and TRBJ2-1, the CDR3 gives the full variable domain: DAMVIQNPRYQVTQFGKPVTLSCSQTLNHNVMYWYQQKSSQAPKLLFHYYDKDFNNEADTPDNFQSRRPNTSFCFLDIRSPGLGDTAMYLCATSRGLGPFQFFGPGTRLTVL.